The rows below give T cell receptor beta chains drawn from one sample of a study of radiotherapy plus CTLA-4 blockade in lung cancer. Data came from immunoSEQ multiplex PCR; TCRdb stores just in-frame clones and leaves some out. The table lists roughly 50,000 clones, approximately 86% of them singletons, with less than 20% in the top ten. The specimen was peripheral blood, collected from a patient treated with radiotherapy plus ipilimumab. The receptors stem from a human donor with non-small cell lung cancer that progressed on radiotherapy plus ipilimumab. Some clones in this sample may be carry-over from other donors' samples. Each CDR3 is given without its conserved first and last residue. Each record gives: V gene, D gene, CDR3 length, CDR3 protein. D genes are given only for firm matches.

>TRBV21-1|-|20
ASSKGGSSPDRGPNSNQPQH
>TRBV28|-|10
ASTSRGQPQH
>TRBV15|-|13
ATSRDRGSPHGYT
>TRBV14|TRBD2|17
ASSQEVWASGRPYNEQF
>TRBV27|TRBD1|13
ASSSPGTGNSEQF
>TRBV7-2|-|13
ASSSRPVQGGKLF
>TRBV29-1|TRBD2|11
SPRTSGSYEQY
>TRBV9|-|15
ASSVALAGASTDTQY
>TRBV19|-|13
ASSITGGGGETQY
>TRBV27|TRBD2|14
ASSLSRLAGYNEQF
>TRBV18|TRBD1|14
ASSPDRGDSNQPQH
>TRBV19|TRBD1|11
AKAGQGRCEQY
>TRBV2|TRBD2|11
ASSGGTTQREF
>TRBV5-1|-|13
ASSRDSGSADTQY
>TRBV27|-|14
ASSSSRGGRRDTQY
>TRBV7-2|-|10
ASSFLQGGYT
>TRBV2|-|10
ASKGDFEKLF
>TRBV5-5|TRBD1|14
ASSLTGQGYTDTQY
>TRBV7-8|-|12
ASSLARVNQPQH
>TRBV5-1|TRBD2|14
ASSLYGGGPQETQY
>TRBV2|-|12
ATSALTTNEKLF
>TRBV5-1|TRBD1|10
ASTTGDSPLH
>TRBV7-3|TRBD2|13
ASSLTAGGVYEQY
>TRBV6-5|-|14
ASSYSAGEAKNIQY
>TRBV20-1|-|9
SAQRQETQY
>TRBV28|-|12
ASKPGAANEKLF
>TRBV7-8|TRBD1|13
ASSSGTGYTGELF
>TRBV5-1|-|11
ASSLQMNTEAF
>TRBV5-1|TRBD2|14
ASSKGLADSTDTQY
>TRBV6-1|TRBD1|11
ASSEMTGGGYT
>TRBV12-5|TRBD2|13
ASGRGLAVTGELF
>TRBV15|-|15
ATSRGFVASSSYEQY
>TRBV2|TRBD1|12
ASNRDRGYTEAF
>TRBV14|TRBD2|13
ASSVGTTSTDTQY
>TRBV2|-|11
AGSQGWVAEAF
>TRBV15|-|14
ATSRDRNPGGNIQY
>TRBV2|TRBD1|14
ASIKADRVVNEKLF
>TRBV7-6|TRBD2|14
ASSRNSGRMGNEQF
>TRBV9|-|14
ASSVAILGSYNEQF
>TRBV9|-|12
ASSVSGGANVLT
>TRBV9|-|12
ASSVGALNQPQH